This T cell receptor beta chain stems from a study of blood T cells in healthy people across ages. Then a second PCR, running roughly 7 to 12 cycles, was carried out with a sample-barcoded 5' primer and a J-beta primer mix. A tag from a template-switch adaptor with 12 random nucleotides marked each cDNA molecule. TCRdb re-called the 5' RACE reads through MiXCR, storing one row per CDR3 protein. The table records hundreds of thousands of distinct CDR3 sequences, under 50% of them present only once. Sequenced: blood. This clonotype was sampled from a man aged 30 to 45 in good health.

The CDR3 loop is CASSVGRGQNNSPLHF. CDR3 DNA sequence: TGTGCCAGCAGCGTAGGGAGGGGGCAGAATAATTCACCCCTCCACTTT. This chain joins TRBV9 and TRBJ1-6, with TRBD1 matching over 7 bases. V lost 0 bases to trimming and J lost 5 bases; unmatched junction nucleotides: 5. Per the germline V gene, CDR1 is SGDLS and CDR2 is YYNGEE. This CDR3 is 16 amino acids long.